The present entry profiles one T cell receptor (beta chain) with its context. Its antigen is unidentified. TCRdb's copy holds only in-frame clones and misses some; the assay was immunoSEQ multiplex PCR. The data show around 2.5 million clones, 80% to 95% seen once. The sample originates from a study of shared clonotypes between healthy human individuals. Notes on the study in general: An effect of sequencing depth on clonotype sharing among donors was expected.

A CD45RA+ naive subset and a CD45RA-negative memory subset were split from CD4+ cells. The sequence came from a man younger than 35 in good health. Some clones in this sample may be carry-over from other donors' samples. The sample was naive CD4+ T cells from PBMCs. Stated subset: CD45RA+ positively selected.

The CDR3 protein is CASSPGQPASRAFF. Here the CDR3 DNA reads TGTGCCAGCAGCCCCGGACAGCCGGCGTCGAGAGCTTTCTTT. This chain uses TRBV9 with TRBJ1-1; maybe TRBD1 (6 bases). Germline lookup yields CDR1 SGDLS and CDR2 YYNGEE. Trimming took 4 bases from V and 10 from J, leaving 20 bases between them. The length of the CDR3 is 14 residues.